These 27 T cell receptor beta chains share one sample of origin, sequenced in a study of cytomegalovirus exposure and HLA in healthy donors. The primer mix had 60 Vbeta and 13 Jbeta primers. The repertoire was sequenced with immunoSEQ multiplex PCR; TCRdb's copy has only in-frame clones and lacks some. The sample has tens of thousands of clones, approximately 70% seen once. What was sequenced was PBMCs. Receptors were obtained from a man in his 60s in good health and CMV-seropositive.

This clone was found a few times. The chain couples TRBV5-1 to TRBJ1-5; no clear D. The germline V gene has CDR1 SGHRS and CDR2 YFSETQ. This CDR3 is built from 14 residues. V was cut by 4 bases and J by 2 bases, with 10 bases left in between. The CDR3 region has the DNA TGCGCCAGCAGCCCCATGTCGGGCAATCAGCCCCAGCATTTT. It encodes CASSPMSGNQPQHF.

Note on this clone: This sample also contains other DNA sequences that code for the same CDR3. The rearrangement uses TRBV6-5 and TRBJ1-1, with 7 bases identical to TRBD1. J lost 1 base, V lost 2 bases, and 4 bases had no gene match. This CDR3 comprises 15 residues. Per germline, CDR1 MNHEY and CDR2 SVGAGI. CDR3 coding DNA: TGTGCCAGCAGTTACAGAAACAGGGGGAACACTGAAGCTTTCTTT. Residues: CASSYRNRGNTEAFF.

This chain connects TRBV6-6 to TRBJ2-2, with D possibly matching TRBD1 (5 bases). The V end was cut by 4 bases, the J end by 4 bases, with 13 bases between. Germline CDR1 and CDR2: MNHNY and SVGAGI (reference sequence). The CDR3 is made up of 15 amino acids. The CDR3 DNA reads as TGTGCCAGCAGTTGGACAACTCTTCGCACCGGGGAGCTGTTTTTT. Its protein is CASSWTTLRTGELFF.

This chain connects TRBV11-3 to TRBJ2-1; 7 bases are a match to TRBD2. The J segment lost 4 bases and the V segment lost 2 bases, leaving 5 bases of the junction unmatched. This CDR3 has 15 amino acids. Germline CDR1 and CDR2: SGHNT and YENEEA. The CDR3 loop reads CASSLRSSGYNEQFF. CDR3 nucleotides: TGTGCCAGCAGCTTAAGGTCTAGCGGATACAATGAGCAGTTCTTC.

The V call is TRBV5-4, the J call TRBJ2-1, with D possibly being TRBD2 (5 bases). Germline V gene data show CDR1 as SGHNT and CDR2 as YYREEE (reference sequence). This CDR3 is 14 amino acids long. V was pared by 4 bases and J by 5 bases, with 13 bases between. CDR3 in DNA: TGTGCCAGCAGCCCAGGAGGAATCGACAATGAGCAGTTCTTC. This sequence encodes CASSPGGIDNEQFF.

The V call is TRBV7-6, the J call TRBJ2-5; 10 bases are shared with TRBD2. The J call is in doubt because the DNA end fits TRBJ2-7 better. This CDR3 has 17 residues. Germline V lookup: CDR1 SGHVS, CDR2 FNYEAQ. CDR3 coding DNA: TGTGCCAGCAGCTTAGCTCCCAGCGGGAGGGCCGCGGGCGAGCAGTACTTC. It codes for CASSLAPSGRAAGEQYF.

This chain links TRBV7-6 with TRBJ2-5; TRBD2 agrees at 13 bases. The ends lost 1 base at V and 2 bases at J; junction bases unmatched: 7. Germline V CDR1 and CDR2: SGHVS, FNYEAQ. CDR3 length equals 18 residues. CDR3 protein: CASSLGTSGRDFQETQYF. DNA of the CDR3: TGTGCCAGCAGCTTAGGAACTAGCGGGAGGGATTTTCAAGAGACCCAGTACTTC.

The table lists this clone with a count of one. The chain recombines TRBV7-9 with TRBJ1-4, with unresolved D. CDR3 size: 14 residues. Germline V gene data show CDR1 as SEHNR and CDR2 as FQNEAQ (reference sequence). Between the trimmed V and J ends, which lost 0 bases and 7 bases, there was a span of 9 bases. CDR3 nucleotides: TGTGCCAGCAGCTTAGCCCGGGGTGGTGAAAAACTGTTTTTT. Protein sequence: CASSLARGGEKLFF. Supplemented by reference TRBV7-9 and TRBJ1-4, the full variable domain reads DTGVSQNPRHKITKRGQNVTFRCDPISEHNRLYWYRQTLGQGPEFLTYFQNEAQLEKSRLLSDRFSAERPKGSFSTLEIQRTEQGDSAMYLCASSLARGGEKLFFGSGTQLSVL.

The genes are TRBV10-3 and TRBJ2-1, with 10 bases identical to TRBD2. V lost 2 bases and J lost 6; bases outside the gene matches: 13. Germline V CDR1 and CDR2: ENHRY, SYGVKD. CDR3 length: 18 residues. The CDR3 DNA is TGTGCCATCAGTGAGCGGACACAACCGGGACTAGCGAGCAATGAGCAGTTCTTC. It encodes CAISERTQPGLASNEQFF.

The chain couples TRBV23-1 to TRBJ2-2, with a weak D call TRBD2 (6 bases). TRBV23-1 qualifies as an ORF whose function is uncertain. V was clipped by 2 bases and J by 3 bases, with 13 bases between them. This CDR3 is built from 16 residues. The CDR3 sequence: CASSQGCKRDTGELFF. The CDR3 DNA follows: TGCGCCAGCAGTCAAGGGTGCAAGCGGGACACCGGGGAGCTGTTTTTT.

The chain recombines TRBV28 with TRBJ1-1; D possibly corresponds to TRBD1 (6 bases). CDR1 and CDR2 from the germline V gene are MDHEN and SYDVKM. This CDR3 contains 13 residues. V lost 2 bases and J 7 bases, leaving 11 bases between the germline ends. The CDR3 DNA reads TGTGCCAGCAGTTTAAGGATACAGGGTGAAGCTTTCTTT. It codes for CASSLRIQGEAFF.

This chain joins TRBV4-3 and TRBJ1-6; tentatively, D is TRBD1 (5 bases). The length of the CDR3 is 16 residues. The germline V gene encodes CDR1 LGHNA and CDR2 YSLEER. Trimming removed 0 bases at V and 11 bases at J, with 17 bases between. This chain's CDR3 is CASSQEYDSLRTPLHF. The CDR3 coding sequence is TGCGCCAGCAGCCAAGAGTACGACAGCCTTAGAACACCCCTCCACTTT.

V gene TRBV6-5 combines with J gene TRBJ2-5; 7 nucleotides agree with TRBD2. The CDR3 is 13 amino acids. The germline V gene encodes CDR1 MNHEY and CDR2 SVGAGI. The V gene end was trimmed by 5 bases and the J gene end by 4 bases; junction bases not matched to a gene: 4. The CDR3 sequence is CASSRGGGETQYF. The CDR3 region has the DNA TGTGCCAGCAGTCGTGGGGGGGGAGAGACCCAGTACTTC.

This clone was seen only a few times. The chain recombines TRBV7-9 with TRBJ2-5; 7 positions match TRBD1. The CDR3 spans 15 residues. From germline, CDR1 is SEHNR and CDR2 FQNEAQ (reference sequence). The V and J ends lost 4 bases and 1 base, in that order; junction bases with no gene match: 6. This chain's CDR3 is CASSSRTGTQETQYF. Written as DNA, the CDR3 is TGTGCCAGCAGCTCTCGGACAGGAACCCAAGAGACCCAGTACTTC.

This chain joins TRBV19 and TRBJ2-7; 14 bases line up with TRBD2. V dropped 5 bases and J dropped 6; count of bases not matched to a gene: 6. The CDR3 is made up of 15 amino acids. Germline V gene sequence: CDR1 LNHDA, CDR2 SQIVND (reference sequence). This chain's CDR3 is CASSLLGLAGAEQYF. For the CDR3, the DNA is TGTGCCAGTAGTCTATTGGGACTAGCGGGAGCCGAGCAGTACTTC.

The V and J genes are TRBV7-8 and TRBJ2-7; TRBD2 might be the D (6 bases). This CDR3 has 13 amino acids. Trimming shortened V by 5 bases and J by 6 bases, and 14 bases separated the two germline ends. The germline gives CDR1 SGHVS, CDR2 FQNEAQ. In nucleotides, the CDR3 is TGTGCCAGCAGCCCCGGTGGAGGGCGCGAGCAGTACTTC. Its protein product is CASSPGGGREQYF.

The rearrangement joins TRBV4-1 to TRBJ1-6; D unclear. CDR3 length equals 18 residues. Trimming took off 2 bases at V and 0 bases at J, with 14 bases between the two ends. Looked up from germline, CDR1 is MGHRA and CDR2 is YSYEKL. The CDR3 DNA is TGCGCCAGCAGCCAATTTGTCCAAGTCAGCTCCTATAATTCACCCCTCCACTTT. It specifies CASSQFVQVSSYNSPLHF.

This chain joins TRBV28 and TRBJ2-5; 8 bases agree with TRBD2. V lost 4 bases, J lost 2 bases, and 6 bases stayed unmatched. CDR1 and CDR2 (germline): MDHEN, SYDVKM. The CDR3 totals 15 residues. The CDR3 nucleotides are TGTGCCAGCAGTTCCCCTCCTAGCGGGCAAGAGACCCAGTACTTC. Its protein is CASSSPPSGQETQYF.

V usage is TRBV7-9 and J usage is TRBJ1-2, with D uncertain. CDR3 size: 12 residues. Germline V gene data show CDR1 as SEHNR and CDR2 as FQNEAQ (reference sequence). V was trimmed by 8 bases and J by 1 base, leaving 8 bases between them. DNA for the CDR3: TGTGCCAGCGCCCGGAGTAACTATGGCTACACCTTC. It encodes CASARSNYGYTF.

The chain employs TRBV28 and TRBJ2-7; D is unclear. From germline, CDR1 is MDHEN and CDR2 SYDVKM. The CDR3 extends over 14 amino acids. V lost 2 bases and J lost 2, with 10 bases in between. CDR3 loop: CASSLGPYTYEQYF. The CDR3 bases are TGTGCCAGCAGTTTAGGGCCTTATACCTACGAGCAGTACTTC.

This clone has just one count. The V and J genes are TRBV19 and TRBJ1-1; TRBD1 might be the D (5 bases). The CDR3 loop spans 16 amino acids. V was pared by 0 bases and J by 4 bases, with 15 bases between. Germline V gene lookup returns CDR1 LNHDA and CDR2 SQIVND (reference sequence). The CDR3 nucleotides read TGTGCCAGTAGTATAGAATGGGCCAGGGTAGGCACTGAAGCTTTCTTT. Protein product: CASSIEWARVGTEAFF.

The chain has TRBV5-1 and TRBJ2-3; D may be TRBD2 (6 bases). Germline CDR1 is SGHRS and CDR2 is YFSETQ. This CDR3 comprises 16 residues. V was shortened by 0 bases and J by 1 base, with 12 bases between the two germline ends. This CDR3 reads CASSLDSGGGTDTQYF. Here the CDR3 DNA reads TGCGCCAGCAGCTTGGACAGCGGAGGGGGCACAGATACGCAGTATTTT.

V and J are TRBV28 and TRBJ2-7, with TRBD2 matching over 10 bases. The trim removed 2 bases at V and 2 bases at J, leaving 3 bases unmatched. The length of the CDR3 is 15 residues. CDR1 MDHEN and CDR2 SYDVKM come from the germline V gene. DNA for the CDR3: TGTGCCAGCAGTTTAAGGACTAGCGGAACCTACGAGCAGTACTTC. Translation gives CASSLRTSGTYEQYF.

This clone was seen a few times. This rearrangement joins TRBV5-6 to TRBJ2-1; 8 positions match TRBD2. The CDR3 totals 16 residues. Germline V gene lookup returns CDR1 SGHDT and CDR2 YYEEEE. V was pared by 1 base and J by 3 bases, with 6 bases of the junction left unmatched. Here the CDR3 reads CASSLSGREDYNEQFF. In nucleotides, the CDR3 is TGTGCCAGCAGCTTGTCGGGGCGGGAGGACTACAATGAGCAGTTCTTC.

The chain employs TRBV27 and TRBJ1-2; 7 positions agree with TRBD1. The germline V gene encodes CDR1 MNHEY and CDR2 SMNVEV (reference sequence). The V segment lost 3 bases and the J segment 7 bases; nucleotides outside the gene matches: 5. The CDR3 extends over 13 amino acids. CDR3 in DNA: TGTGCCAGCAGTTTTCGGGACAGCGGTGGCTACACCTTC. Protein sequence: CASSFRDSGGYTF.

Concerning this clone: This sample includes further DNA sequences coding for the same CDR3. The rearrangement joins TRBV20-1 to TRBJ2-5; 9 positions match TRBD2. This CDR3 contains 11 residues. Germline CDR1 reads DFQATT; CDR2 reads SNEGSKA (reference sequence). Trimming removed 6 bases from V and 5 bases from J; junction bases left unmatched: 1. CDR3 in DNA: TGCAGTGCCGCGGGAGGGGAGACCCAGTACTTC. This sequence encodes CSAAGGETQYF.

V usage is TRBV4-1 and J usage is TRBJ2-5, with 8 bases identical to TRBD2. Per the germline V gene, CDR1 is MGHRA and CDR2 is YSYEKL. This CDR3 has 15 amino acids. J lost 5 bases, V lost 2 bases, and 7 bases had no gene match. The CDR3 nucleotides are TGCGCCAGCAGCCAAAGTAGCGGGATGCTGGAGACCCAGTACTTC. Protein sequence: CASSQSSGMLETQYF.